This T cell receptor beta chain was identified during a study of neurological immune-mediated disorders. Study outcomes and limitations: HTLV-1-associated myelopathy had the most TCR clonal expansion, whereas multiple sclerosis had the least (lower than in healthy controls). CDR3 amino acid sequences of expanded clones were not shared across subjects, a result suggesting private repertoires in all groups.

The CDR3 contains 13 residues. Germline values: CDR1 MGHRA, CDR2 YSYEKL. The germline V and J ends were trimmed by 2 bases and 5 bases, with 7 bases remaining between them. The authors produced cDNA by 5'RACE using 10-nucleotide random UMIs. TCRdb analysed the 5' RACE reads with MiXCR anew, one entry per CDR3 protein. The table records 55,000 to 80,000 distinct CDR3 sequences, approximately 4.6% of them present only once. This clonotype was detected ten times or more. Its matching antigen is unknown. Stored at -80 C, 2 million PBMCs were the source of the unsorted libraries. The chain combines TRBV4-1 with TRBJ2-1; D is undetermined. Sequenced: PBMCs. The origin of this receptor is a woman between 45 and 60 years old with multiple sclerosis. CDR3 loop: CASSQLGDNEQFF. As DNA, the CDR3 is TGCGCCAGCAGCCAACTGGGCGACAATGAGCAGTTCTTC.